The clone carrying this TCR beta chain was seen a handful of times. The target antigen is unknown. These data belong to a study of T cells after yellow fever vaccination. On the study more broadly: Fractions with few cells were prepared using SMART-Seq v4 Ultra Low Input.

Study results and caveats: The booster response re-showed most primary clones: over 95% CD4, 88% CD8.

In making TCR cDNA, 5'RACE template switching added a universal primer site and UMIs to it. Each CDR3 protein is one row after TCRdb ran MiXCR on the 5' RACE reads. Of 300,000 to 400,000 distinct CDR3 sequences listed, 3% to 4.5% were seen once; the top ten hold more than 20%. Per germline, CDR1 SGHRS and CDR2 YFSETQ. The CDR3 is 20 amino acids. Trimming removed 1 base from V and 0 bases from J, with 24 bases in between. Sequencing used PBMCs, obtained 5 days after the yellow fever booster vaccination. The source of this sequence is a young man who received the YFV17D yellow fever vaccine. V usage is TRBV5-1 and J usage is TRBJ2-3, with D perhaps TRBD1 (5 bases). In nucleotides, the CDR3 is TGCGCCAGCAGCTTGAGAGGTGCCCAGGGTAGGAGCTATAGCACAGATACGCAGTATTTT. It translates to CASSLRGAQGRSYSTDTQYF.